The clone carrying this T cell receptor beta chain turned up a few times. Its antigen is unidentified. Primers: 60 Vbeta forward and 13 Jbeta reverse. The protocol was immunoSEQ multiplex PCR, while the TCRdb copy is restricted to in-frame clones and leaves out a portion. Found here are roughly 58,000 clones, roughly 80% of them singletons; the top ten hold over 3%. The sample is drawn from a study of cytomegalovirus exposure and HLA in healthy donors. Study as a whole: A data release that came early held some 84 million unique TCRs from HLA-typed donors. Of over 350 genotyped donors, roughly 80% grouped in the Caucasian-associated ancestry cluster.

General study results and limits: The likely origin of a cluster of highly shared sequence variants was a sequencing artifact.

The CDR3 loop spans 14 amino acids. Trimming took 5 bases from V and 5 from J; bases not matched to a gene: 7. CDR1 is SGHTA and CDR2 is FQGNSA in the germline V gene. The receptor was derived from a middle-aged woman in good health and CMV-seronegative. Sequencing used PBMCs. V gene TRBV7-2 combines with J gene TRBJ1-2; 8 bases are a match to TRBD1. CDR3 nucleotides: TGTGCCAGCAGCCAAAGACAGGGGCCATATGGCTACACCTTC. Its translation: CASSQRQGPYGYTF.